A selection of T cell receptor beta chains follows, all from one sample in a study of regulatory T cells in long-lasting Graves disease. TCRdb passed the multiplex PCR reads through MiXCR, listing each CDR3 protein once. In the table there are fewer than 450,000 distinct CDR3 sequences, roughly a quarter of which are singletons. The specimen comprised peripheral blood mononuclear cells (PBMCs), sampled when the disease was refractory, from a patient treated with antithyroid drugs. These receptors came from a female donor with Graves disease. The CDR3 runs from the conserved cysteine through the conserved F or W. Each record gives: V gene, D gene, J gene, clone size, CDR3 DNA, CDR3 protein. A D gene is named only where the DNA matches it firmly. For some rows the clone size is stated as once, few or many, or as a class when expanded; others skip it.

>TRBV28|-|TRBJ1-2|many
TGTGCCAGCAGTTTATCGGGGGGGATCTATGGCTACACCTTC
CASSLSGGIYGYTF
>TRBV28|-|TRBJ2-2|many
TGTGCCAGCAGTTTAACTCCGACCGTACCCGGGGAGCTGTTTTTT
CASSLTPTVPGELFF
>TRBV7-2|-|TRBJ2-5|few
TGTGCCAGCTCGACAGGTGTCTTGGCCCAGTACTTC
CASSTGVLAQYF
>TRBV28|TRBD1|TRBJ2-4|-
TGTGCCAGCAGTTTATTGGGGACAGCAGCCAAAAGCATTCAGTACTTC
CASSLLGTAAKSIQYF
>TRBV20-1|-|TRBJ1-4|-
TGCAGTGCTACGGAGGCGCAGCCACTTGAAAAACTGTTTTTT
CSATEAQPLEKLFF
>TRBV19|-|TRBJ1-1|-
TGTGCCAGTAGTGGAACCTTGGACAGAAACACTGAAGCTTTCTTT
CASSGTLDRNTEAFF
>TRBV12-3/TRBV12-4|-|TRBJ2-6|many
TGTGCCAGCAGTGATACAGGCGCCATATCTGGGGCCAACGTCCTGACTTTC
CASSDTGAISGANVLTF
>TRBV7-3|-|TRBJ2-5|few
TGTGCCAGCAGCCTTAAGCCGGGACCTTACCAAGAGACCCAGTACTTC
CASSLKPGPYQETQYF
>TRBV28|TRBD2|TRBJ2-5|many
TGTGCCAGCAGTCCTATAGCGGGAGGGCCTAAAAAGACCCAGTACTTC
CASSPIAGGPKKTQYF
>TRBV7-2|-|TRBJ2-4|-
TGTGCCAGCAGCTTAAGCGTCCTAGCCAAAAACATTCAGTACTTC
CASSLSVLAKNIQYF
>TRBV11-2|TRBD2|TRBJ2-3|-
TGTGCCAGCATTCTCCGCCTTGCGGGAGGATCAAAGAGCACAGATACGCAGTATTTT
CASILRLAGGSKSTDTQYF
>TRBV7-9|-|TRBJ2-2|-
TGTGCCAGCAGGCCCGGGACACTGGGCACCGGGGAGCTGTTTTTT
CASRPGTLGTGELFF
>TRBV20-1|-|TRBJ1-1|few
TGCAGTGCTAGAGCTCTGGGCAGGATGAACACTGAAGCTTTCTTT
CSARALGRMNTEAFF
>TRBV20-1|-|TRBJ2-7|-
TGCAGTGGCGTCGCGATTCGGACCTACGAGCAGTACTTC
CSGVAIRTYEQYF
>TRBV20-1|-|TRBJ2-7|many
TGCAGTGCTACCCCCCGGACAGTTCCCTACGAGCAGTACTTC
CSATPRTVPYEQYF
>TRBV19|TRBD1|TRBJ2-5|few
TGTGCCAGTAGTGTGGACAGGGGGGGAGAGACCCAGTACTTC
CASSVDRGGETQYF
>TRBV10-3|-|TRBJ1-1|-
TGTGCCATCAGTGAGTTATCGCTCAGCATGAACACTGAAGCTTTCTTT
CAISELSLSMNTEAFF
>TRBV30|-|TRBJ1-4|few
TGTGCCTGGAGTGAGCGGGGAGGGGGAAAACTGTTTTTT
CAWSERGGGKLFF
>TRBV28|TRBD1|TRBJ1-2|once
TGTGCCAGCAGTCCGGGGACAGGGGGCGCTGGATATGGCTACACCTTC
CASSPGTGGAGYGYTF
>TRBV20-1|-|TRBJ1-6|few
TGCAGTGCCCCCCGAAATTCTAATTCACCCCTCCACTTT
CSAPRNSNSPLHF
>TRBV7-3|TRBD2|TRBJ2-7|few
TGTGCCAGCAGCATAGGGACTAGCGGGAGGGACGAGCAGTACTTC
CASSIGTSGRDEQYF
>TRBV5-1|-|TRBJ1-5|few
TGCGCCAGCAGCTTGGGGGGGGCGGATGACACGTTTCAGCCCCAGCATTTT
CASSLGGADDTFQPQHF
>TRBV12-3/TRBV12-4|-|TRBJ1-5|many
TGTGCCAGCAGTTTACGGGGGACTCAGCCCCAGCATTTT
CASSLRGTQPQHF
>TRBV6-2/TRBV6-3|TRBD1|TRBJ2-5|few
TGTGCCAGCAGTTACGGACAGGGGGAGAGGGAGACCCAGTACTTC
CASSYGQGERETQYF
>TRBV6-1|-|TRBJ2-7|-
TGTGCCAGCACTAGTCGGGGCTCCACCTACGAGCAGTACTTC
CASTSRGSTYEQYF
>TRBV18|TRBD1|TRBJ2-7|few
TGTGCCAGCTCACCCTTGGGACAGGGAGCCCACGAGCAGTACTTC
CASSPLGQGAHEQYF
>TRBV7-8|-|TRBJ2-2|few
TGTGCCAGCAGCATAACGGGGGGCTGGGACACCGGGGAGCTGTTTTTT
CASSITGGWDTGELFF
>TRBV6-5|TRBD1|TRBJ1-5|-
TGTGCCAGCAGTTACACACAGGGGTTGGGGCAGCCCCAGCATTTT
CASSYTQGLGQPQHF
>TRBV20-1|-|TRBJ2-1|few
TGCAGTGCCGATGTTATATCCTACAATGAGCAGTTCTTC
CSADVISYNEQFF
>TRBV7-9|-|TRBJ1-2|many
TGTGCCAGCAGCTTAGGAGGGGATGGCTACACCTTC
CASSLGGDGYTF
>TRBV15|-|TRBJ1-6|-
TGTGCCACCGGCACCCTGAGGAATTCACCCCTCCACTTT
CATGTLRNSPLHF
>TRBV29-1|-|TRBJ2-3|-
TGCAGCCTGCGGGGGAGGGGGGATACGCAGTATTTT
CSLRGRGDTQYF
>TRBV30|-|TRBJ1-1|-
TGTGCCTGGAGTCTCCAGCTAAACACTGAAGCTTTCTTT
CAWSLQLNTEAFF
>TRBV28|-|TRBJ1-2|-
TGTGCCAGCAGTCCCGGGCGGTGGGGGGACTATGGCTACACCTTC
CASSPGRWGDYGYTF
>TRBV19|-|TRBJ1-5|few
TGTGCCAGTAATCCGCGACAGGTCAATCAGCCCCAGCATTTT
CASNPRQVNQPQHF
>TRBV6-2/TRBV6-3|TRBD2|TRBJ2-2|few
TGTGCCAGCAGTTACACTAGCGGGCGCGAAATTAACACCGGGGAGCTGTTTTTT
CASSYTSGREINTGELFF
>TRBV2|-|TRBJ1-1|many
TGTGCCAGCAGTGTCTCGGCCCTGTCGAACACTGAAGCTTTCTTT
CASSVSALSNTEAFF
>TRBV5-1|-|TRBJ2-5|few
TGCGCCAGCAGCTTGACGTCCGTTCAAGAGACCCAGTACTTC
CASSLTSVQETQYF
>TRBV20-1|TRBD1|TRBJ2-3|-
TGCAGTGCTAGTAAACAGGGGGCGAGGAATACGCAGTATTTT
CSASKQGARNTQYF
>TRBV20-1|TRBD1|TRBJ2-7|-
TGCAGTGCTAGAGAGGGACAGGACTACGAGCAGTACTTC
CSAREGQDYEQYF
>TRBV11-2|-|TRBJ2-2|few
TGTGCCAGCAGCTTGGACAGACTGGTGACCGGGGAGCTGTTTTTT
CASSLDRLVTGELFF
>TRBV6-5|-|TRBJ2-5|-
TGTGCCAGCAGTTCCATTACAGGGTTAGGGGAGACCCAGTACTTC
CASSSITGLGETQYF
>TRBV3-1|TRBD1|TRBJ2-5|few
TGTGCCAGCAGCCATAGGACAGGGCTGGAGACCCAGCACTTC
CASSHRTGLETQHF
>TRBV28|-|TRBJ1-1|few
TGTGCCAGCAGCCCTTCGGGGGGCGGGGACACTGAAGCTTTCTTT
CASSPSGGGDTEAFF
>TRBV6-5|TRBD1|TRBJ2-1|-
TGTGCCAGCAGTTCTACCAGGGGGCAGAAAGGAAATGAGCAGTTCTTC
CASSSTRGQKGNEQFF
>TRBV28|-|TRBJ1-4|many
TGTGCCAGCACTACAGGTTTACTTGAAAAACTGTTTTTT
CASTTGLLEKLFF